The clone carrying this T cell receptor (beta chain) has a handful of counts. Its cognate antigen is unknown. One entry per CDR3 protein, called by TCRdb with MiXCR from the RT-PCR reads. The sample has about 160,000 distinct CDR3 sequences; around 9.9% are singletons. The data were taken from a study of response to subunit inactivated influenza vaccine. Germline V gives CDR1 DFQATT, CDR2 SNEGSKA (reference sequence). CDR3 size: 15 residues. The trim removed 0 bases at V and 2 bases at J, leaving 5 bases unmatched. Notes on the study in general: Authors suggested that a seasonal influenza vaccination recruits few new T cells each time.

This rearrangement joins TRBV20-1 to TRBJ2-7; 9 nucleotides line up with TRBD2. Source: non-naive T cells sorted from PBMCs, taken 45 days after vaccination. The receptor's source is a man aged 50 to 60 who received an inactivated influenza vaccine. The CDR3 DNA is TGCAGTGCTAGAGATGGAGTAGCGGGGGCCTACGAGCAGTACTTC. Its translation is CSARDGVAGAYEQYF.